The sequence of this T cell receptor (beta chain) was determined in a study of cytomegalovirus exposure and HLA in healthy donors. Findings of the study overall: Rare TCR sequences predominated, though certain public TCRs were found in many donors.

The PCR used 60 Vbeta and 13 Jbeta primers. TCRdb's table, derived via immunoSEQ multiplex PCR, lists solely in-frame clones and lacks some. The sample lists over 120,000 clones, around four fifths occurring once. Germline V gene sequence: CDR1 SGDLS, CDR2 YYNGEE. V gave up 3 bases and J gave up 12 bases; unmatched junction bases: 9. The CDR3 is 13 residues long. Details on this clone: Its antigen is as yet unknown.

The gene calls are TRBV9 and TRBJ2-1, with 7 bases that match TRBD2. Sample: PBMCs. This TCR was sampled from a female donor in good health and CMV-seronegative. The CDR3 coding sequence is TGTGCCAGCAGCGCCGAGCGGGGTATGGTGCAGTTCTTC. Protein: CASSAERGMVQFF. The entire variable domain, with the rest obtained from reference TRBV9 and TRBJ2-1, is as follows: DSGVTQTPKHLITATGQRVTLRCSPRSGDLSVYWYQQSLDQGLQFLIQYYNGEERAKGNILERFSAQQFPDLHSELNLSSLELGDSALYFCASSAERGMVQFFGPGTRLTVL.